The TCR beta chain under discussion was sequenced for a study of blood T cell repertoires in COVID-19. Overall study context: The cDNA or gDNA used as material had been derived from T cells, B-cell-depleted T cells, or PBMCs.

The study drew participants aged about 18 to 89 years from fewer than 30 US areas. Self-reported history from a screening survey and questionnaire set each donor's cohort. V gave up 3 bases and J gave up 3 bases, with 12 bases separating them. Germline CDR1 reads SGHVS; CDR2 reads FQNEAQ. This CDR3 has 15 amino acids. How the authors handled the data: Nucleated cell number was recorded as an estimate derived from reference gene primer amplification. Clones were read by immunoSEQ multiplex PCR, and TCRdb kept only the in-frame ones, dropping some. V and J calls and clone size are as listed in that table; D and trimming were resolved from the DNA. The table has approximately 200,000 clones, roughly four fifths seen once.

The chain uses TRBV7-8 and TRBJ1-5, with a possible D match to TRBD1 (6 bases). This TCR came from a man between 40 and 49 years old who had recovered from COVID-19. Sequenced: PBMCs or T cells enriched from blood (not recorded which). CDR3 nucleotides: TGTGCCAGCAGCTTTCCCCGGGGGGCCAATCAGCCCCAGCATTTT. It is translated as CASSFPRGANQPQHF.